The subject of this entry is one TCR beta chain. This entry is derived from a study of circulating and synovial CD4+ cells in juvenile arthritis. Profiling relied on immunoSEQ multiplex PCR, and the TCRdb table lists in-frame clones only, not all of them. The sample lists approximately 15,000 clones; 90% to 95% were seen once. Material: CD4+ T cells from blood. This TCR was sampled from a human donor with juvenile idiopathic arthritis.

For the CDR3, the DNA is TGTGCCAGCAGCTCTTCCTCCACCGGGGAGCTGTTTTTT. Translation: CASSSSSTGELFF. The chain carries TRBV6-5 and TRBJ2-2; the D is unclear. Germline-derived CDR1 and CDR2 are MNHEY and SVGAGI. The CDR3 runs 13 residues. V shed 6 bases and J shed 4 bases, with 9 bases lying between them.